This TCR beta chain was identified during a study of cytomegalovirus exposure and HLA in healthy donors. Data came from immunoSEQ multiplex PCR; TCRdb stores just in-frame clones and leaves some out. The table records more than 95,000 clones, about nine tenths of them present only once. Sequencing was performed on PBMCs. The clonotype comes from a man aged 18-30 years in good health and CMV-seropositive.

CDR3 loop: CASSQTEFYEQYF. The CDR3 nucleotides are TGTGCCAGCAGTCAGACAGAATTCTACGAGCAGTACTTC. The chain is built from TRBV6-1 and TRBJ2-7; maybe TRBD1 (5 bases). Germline lookup yields CDR1 MNHNS and CDR2 SASEGT. Trimming removed 5 bases at V and 3 bases at J, with 11 bases between. The CDR3 consists of 13 residues.